A single sample is the source of the 18 T cell receptor beta chains below, sequenced in a study of blood T cell repertoires in COVID-19. Only in-frame clones appear in the TCRdb table, and some are missing; sequencing was by immunoSEQ multiplex PCR. The repertoire holds roughly 280,000 clones, with roughly nine tenths as singletons. The specimen was peripheral blood. The receptors come from a woman in her fifties or sixties who had recovered from COVID-19.

V is TRBV7-8 and J is TRBJ1-6; a weak D match, TRBD1 (5 bases). V was cut by 0 bases and J by 10 bases, with 13 bases left in between. The germline V gene has CDR1 SGHVS and CDR2 FQNEAQ. The CDR3 has 15 residues. DNA for the CDR3: TGTGCCAGCAGCTTAGCCCGGGGGGATGGCTCACCCCTCCACTTT. It encodes CASSLARGDGSPLHF.

The rearrangement joins TRBV24-1 to TRBJ2-3; D is uncertain. Per the germline V gene, CDR1 is KGHDR and CDR2 is SFDVKD. The CDR3 sequence is 13 residues long. Trimming took 3 bases from V and 3 from J, leaving 6 bases between them. CDR3 region: CATSDGRTDTQYF. CDR3 sequence (DNA): TGTGCCACCAGTGATGGCAGGACAGATACGCAGTATTTT.

The chain employs TRBV9 and TRBJ1-3; 9 bases fit TRBD1. CDR3 length: 15 residues. Looked up from germline, CDR1 is SGDLS and CDR2 is YYNGEE. V shed 0 bases, J shed 8 bases, and the junction held 6 bases outside the gene matches. CDR3 in amino acids: CASSVGDRETDTIYF. The CDR3 DNA sequence: TGTGCCAGCAGCGTAGGGGACAGGGAGACGGACACCATATATTTT.

The rearrangement joins TRBV11-2 to TRBJ1-6; possibly TRBD1 for D (5 bases). Between the trimmed V and J ends, which lost 8 bases and 7 bases, there was a span of 15 bases. This CDR3 region has 14 residues. Looked up from germline, CDR1 is SGHAT and CDR2 is FQNNGV. CDR3 sequence: CASGWGGLNSPLHF. The CDR3 nucleotides read TGTGCCAGCGGGTGGGGGGGTTTGAATTCACCCCTCCACTTT. The full variable domain, rest sourced from reference TRBV11-2 and TRBJ1-6, is EAGVAQSPRYKIIEKRQSVAFWCNPISGHATLYWYQQILGQGPKLLIQFQNNGVVDDSQLPKDRFSAERLKGVDSTLKIQPAKLEDSAVYLCASGWGGLNSPLHFGNGTRLTVT.

V and J are TRBV6-2 or TRBV6-3 and TRBJ2-2, with 10 bases that match TRBD2. Germline assignment: CDR1 MNHEY and CDR2 SVGEGT. This CDR3 spans 18 amino acids. The V segment lost 5 bases and the J segment 7 bases; nucleotides outside the gene matches: 16. The CDR3 DNA follows: TGTGCCAGCAGTGACCAAACCCCCCAGCGGGGGGGCCTCGGGGAGCTGTTTTTT. This encodes CASSDQTPQRGGLGELFF.

The chain joins TRBV28 to TRBJ1-3; a weak D match, TRBD1 (5 bases). Trimming took 6 bases from V and 1 from J, leaving 10 bases between them. Germline V gene sequence: CDR1 MDHEN, CDR2 SYDVKM. The CDR3 is made up of 14 amino acids. The CDR3 nucleotides are TGTGCCAGCAGCGGGCAGGGTTCTGGAAACACCATATATTTT. Translated: CASSGQGSGNTIYF.

The chain couples TRBV5-1 to TRBJ2-2, with D unresolved. V lost 3 bases and J 8 bases, leaving 11 bases between the germline ends. The CDR3 is 13 residues long. Germline V gives CDR1 SGHRS, CDR2 YFSETQ. CDR3 region: CASSSRVLGELFF. The CDR3 bases are TGCGCCAGCAGCTCACGGGTTCTGGGGGAGCTGTTTTTT. The variable domain in full, completed from reference TRBV5-1 and TRBJ2-2, reads KAGVTQTPRYLIKTRGQQVTLSCSPISGHRSVSWYQQTPGQGLQFLFEYFSETQRNKGNFPGRFSGRQFSNSRSEMNVSTLELGDSALYLCASSSRVLGELFFGEGSRLTVL.

The chain couples TRBV11-2 to TRBJ1-2; D possibly corresponds to TRBD1 (5 bases). The V end was cut by 5 bases, the J end by 3 bases, with 10 bases between. CDR1 and CDR2 from the germline V gene are SGHAT and FQNNGV. The length of the CDR3 is 13 residues. The CDR3 loop is CASSPPGYYGYTF. For the CDR3, the DNA is TGTGCCAGCAGCCCCCCAGGGTACTATGGCTACACCTTC.

The rearrangement joins TRBV27 to TRBJ1-5; D gene unclear. Germline values: CDR1 MNHEY, CDR2 SMNVEV (reference sequence). V gave up 8 bases and J gave up 0 bases, with 11 bases separating them. The CDR3 consists of 14 residues. The CDR3 region is CASRVTISNQPQHF. The CDR3, as DNA: TGTGCCAGCCGGGTTACGATTAGCAATCAGCCCCAGCATTTT.

This chain links TRBV29-1 with TRBJ1-1; TRBD1 is a possible D gene (6 bases). The V and J ends lost 7 bases and 1 base respectively, with 13 bases between them. The CDR3 has 13 amino acids. The germline V gene encodes CDR1 SQVTM and CDR2 ANQGSEA. The CDR3 is CSAGQTKNTEAFF. The CDR3 nucleotides are TGCAGCGCCGGACAGACCAAGAACACTGAAGCTTTCTTT.

This chain joins TRBV4-1 and TRBJ2-5; perhaps TRBD2 as D (6 bases). CDR1 MGHRA and CDR2 YSYEKL come from the germline V gene. V dropped 9 bases and J dropped 1 base, with 12 bases sitting between them. The CDR3 extends over 13 amino acids. The CDR3 nucleotides read TGCGCCAGTAGAAGGGGACTCCAAGAGACCCAGTACTTC. Translated: CASRRGLQETQYF.

The chain has TRBV28 and TRBJ1-2; TRBD1 matches 7 bases. Germline V lookup: CDR1 MDHEN, CDR2 SYDVKM. CDR3 size: 12 residues. The J segment lost 7 bases and the V segment lost 7 bases, leaving 6 bases of the junction unmatched. CDR3 DNA sequence: TGTGCCAGCACCAGGGGGTTGGGTGGCTACACCTTC. This translates into CASTRGLGGYTF.

J is TRBJ2-3 and V is TRBV7-9; no clear D gene. The V end was cut by 2 bases, the J end by 4 bases, with 4 bases between. Germline V lookup: CDR1 SEHNR, CDR2 FQNEAQ (reference sequence). CDR3 length: 12 amino acids. For the CDR3, the DNA is TGTGCCAGCAGCTTATGGCCAGATACGCAGTATTTT. It codes for CASSLWPDTQYF.

This chain links TRBV14 with TRBJ2-7; 7 nucleotides line up with TRBD2. With 3 bases clipped from V and 1 base from J, the junction kept 6 bases outside the gene matches. Germline CDR1 is SGHDN and CDR2 is FVKESK. The CDR3 has 15 amino acids. DNA for the CDR3: TGTGCCAGCAGCCACCTACTAGCGCCATCCTACGAGCAGTACTTC. It specifies CASSHLLAPSYEQYF.

The genes are TRBV4-2 and TRBJ2-7, with 8 positions matching TRBD2. Trimming removed 1 base from V and 3 bases from J; junction bases left unmatched: 8. This CDR3 is built from 16 residues. Germline V gene lookup returns CDR1 LGHNA and CDR2 YNFKEQ. CDR3 in DNA: TGTGCCAGCAGCCAAGGTTTTAGCGGGGACATCTACGAGCAGTACTTC. It is translated as CASSQGFSGDIYEQYF.

The chain combines TRBV5-1 with TRBJ2-1; 8 nucleotides agree with TRBD1. This CDR3 has 20 residues. Germline-derived CDR1 and CDR2 are SGHRS and YFSETQ. Trimming removed 4 bases from V and 5 bases from J; junction bases left unmatched: 23. CDR3 in amino acids: CASSPARPGTGLIINNEQFF. The CDR3 DNA reads as TGCGCCAGCAGCCCGGCACGTCCCGGGACAGGCCTGATAATAAACAATGAGCAGTTCTTC.

The rearrangement joins TRBV19 to TRBJ2-1; D is possibly TRBD1 (6 bases). Deletions cut 10 bases from V and 2 bases from J, with 15 bases between. CDR3 length: 14 residues. Per germline, CDR1 LNHDA and CDR2 SQIVND (reference sequence). CDR3 bases: TGTGCCACCAGTGACAGGTGGCCCTACAATGAGCAGTTCTTC. Its protein is CATSDRWPYNEQFF.

The V call is TRBV28, the J call TRBJ1-1; TRBD1 agrees at 7 bases. In germline, CDR1 is MDHEN, CDR2 SYDVKM. The CDR3 contains 18 residues. The J segment lost 4 bases and the V segment lost 5 bases, leaving 19 bases of the junction unmatched. CDR3 region: CASSGHRDRPLRGTEAFF. In DNA form, the CDR3 reads TGTGCCAGCAGTGGGCACCGGGACAGACCCTTGAGGGGCACTGAAGCTTTCTTT.